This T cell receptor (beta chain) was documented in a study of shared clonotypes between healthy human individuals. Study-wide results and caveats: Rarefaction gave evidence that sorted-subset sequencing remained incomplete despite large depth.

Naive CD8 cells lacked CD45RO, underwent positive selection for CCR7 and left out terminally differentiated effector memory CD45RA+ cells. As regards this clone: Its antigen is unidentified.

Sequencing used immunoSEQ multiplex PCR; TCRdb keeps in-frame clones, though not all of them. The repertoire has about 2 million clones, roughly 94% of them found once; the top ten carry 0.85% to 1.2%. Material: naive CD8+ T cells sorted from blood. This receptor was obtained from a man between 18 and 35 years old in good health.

The CDR3 sequence is CASSSLSDTQYF. CDR3 in DNA: TGTGCCAGCAGCTCCCTATCAGATACGCAGTATTTT. The rearrangement links TRBV7-9 to TRBJ2-3, with D unclear. This CDR3 comprises 12 residues. Trimming shortened V by 4 bases and J by 4 bases, and 6 bases separated the two germline ends. From germline, CDR1 is SEHNR and CDR2 FQNEAQ (reference sequence).